This T cell receptor beta chain emerged from a study of molecular identifiers for immune sequencing clone quantification. TCRdb re-derived calls from the PCR reads in MiXCR, one entry per CDR3 protein. The data contain around 480,000 distinct CDR3 sequences, over 20% of them seen just once; the ten biggest clones take up about 0.78%. As for this clonotype: Its ends do not fully match the called genes, so a read error is possible.

The CDR3 sequence is 11 residues long. Germline assignment: CDR1 GTSNPN and CDR2 SVGIG (reference sequence). Sequenced material: naive CD8+ T cells from blood, with Jurkat cell RNA spiked in. Subset reported: FACS-sorted CD8+CD4-CCR7+CD45RA+ naive T cells. V gene TRBV30 combines with J gene TRBJ2-7, with D possibly TRBD2 on 7 matching bases. The clonotype was recovered from a human donor in good health. Some libraries in this study had Jurkat cell RNA spiked in. The CDR3 DNA follows: TGTGCCTGGACTCGGGGGGCCGAGCAGAACTTC. It yields the protein CAWTRGAEQNF.